This T cell receptor (beta chain) was recovered during a study of T cell repertoires in cytomegalovirus infection. Study-level background: Evidence of both CMV infection and a matching HLA type came from public TCR beta signatures.

This clonotype was detected ten times or more. Antigen unknown. TCRdb called the reads again in MiXCR, with one record for every CDR3 protein. The sample lists 200,000 to 300,000 distinct CDR3 sequences, roughly 6.5% occurring once. Germline-derived CDR1 and CDR2 are SGHAT and FQDESV (reference sequence). The V segment lost 7 bases and the J segment 3 bases; nucleotides outside the gene matches: 5. The CDR3 is 14 residues long. Overall study findings and caveats: The cumulative frequency of public TCR beta families identified carriers of CMV plus the relevant HLA. HLA-C-restricted CMV clonotypes gave the most frequent clonotype in two of eight donors.

Material: PBMCs. This chain uses TRBV11-1 with TRBJ2-1; the match to TRBD1 covers 8 bases. The sequence came from a human donor in good health (CMV status not recorded). Some clones in this sample may be carry-over from other donors' samples. CDR3 sequence: CASTVGTGYNEQFF. The CDR3 bases are TGTGCCAGCACCGTTGGGACAGGCTACAATGAGCAGTTCTTC.